Listed below are T cell receptor beta chains from one sample, sequenced in a study of blood T cell repertoires in COVID-19. Profiling relied on immunoSEQ multiplex PCR, and the TCRdb table lists in-frame clones only, not all of them. The table records some 150,000 clones, approximately 84% of them present only once. Sample: peripheral blood. Source of these receptors: a human donor in a cohort sampled during active COVID-19. CDR3s include the opening cysteine and the closing phenylalanine or tryptophan. The D gene is left open where the match is weak. For some rows the clone size is stated as once, few or many, or as a class when expanded; others skip it.

abundance	d_gene	v_gene	j_gene	CDR3nt	CDR3aa
.	TRBD1	TRBV13	TRBJ2-3	TGTGCCAGCAGTTACAGACGGACAGGGGGAGATACGCAGTATTTT	CASSYRRTGGDTQYF
.	TRBD2	TRBV7-8	TRBJ2-1	TGTGCCAGCAGCTTACTAGCGGAAAGTTACAATGAGCAGTTCTTC	CASSLLAESYNEQFF
.	.	TRBV2	TRBJ1-2	TGTGCCAGCAGTCCTAGTCAAATGGCAATCACCTTC	CASSPSQMAITF
.	TRBD2	TRBV7-2	TRBJ2-3	TGTGCCAGCAGCCAGGGACTAGCGCCATATACGCAGTATTTT	CASSQGLAPYTQYF
.	.	TRBV2	TRBJ2-6	TGTGCCAGCACGCCAGGGGACTCTGGGGCCAACGTCCTGACTTTC	CASTPGDSGANVLTF
once	.	TRBV5-6	TRBJ1-2	TGTGCCAGCAGCTTACAGGCGGGGATCGATGGCTACACCTTC	CASSLQAGIDGYTF
.	.	TRBV18	TRBJ2-5	TGTGCCAGCCAACCGGCGACTTTCGGGGAGACCCAGTACTTC	CASQPATFGETQYF
.	.	TRBV9	TRBJ2-7	TGTGCCAGCAGCCCCCGGACAACCTCCTACGAGCAGTACTTC	CASSPRTTSYEQYF
.	.	TRBV6-5	TRBJ1-6	TGTGCCAGCAGGCGACCCACGGGGGATTCACCCCTCCACTTT	CASRRPTGDSPLHF
.	TRBD1	TRBV27	TRBJ2-2	TGTGCCAGCAGGGACAGGAAAAAAGCGAACACCGGGGAGCTGTTTTTT	CASRDRKKANTGELFF
.	.	TRBV25-1	TRBJ2-4	TGTGCCAGCAGCGCAACCTCGGGGGACCGGAACATTCAGTACTTC	CASSATSGDRNIQYF
.	TRBD1	TRBV7-8	TRBJ1-6	TGTGCCAGCAGCTCAGGGAATGGCGACAGGGGAGGCACTTCACCCCTCCACTTT	CASSSGNGDRGGTSPLHF
.	.	TRBV4-1	TRBJ1-5	TGCGCCAGCAGCCAAGAGGCGGGCAATCAGCCCCAGCATTTT	CASSQEAGNQPQHF
.	.	TRBV18	TRBJ1-2	TGTGCCAGCTCACCACCGGGACTGGACGTAGCTAACTATGGCTACACCTTC	CASSPPGLDVANYGYTF
once	.	TRBV6-2/TRBV6-3	TRBJ2-7	TGTGCCAGCAGTTATAGCAGCCACGAGCAGTACTTC	CASSYSSHEQYF
.	.	TRBV27	TRBJ1-5	TGTGCCAGCAGTTTAACGGAGAGCAATCAGCCCCAGCATTTT	CASSLTESNQPQHF
.	.	TRBV28	TRBJ1-4	TGTGCCAGCAGTAGGGCGGAGGGAGATGAAAAACTGTTTTTT	CASSRAEGDEKLFF
.	.	TRBV2	TRBJ2-3	TGTGCCAGCATCCTCCCGGGCACAGATACGCAGTATTTT	CASILPGTDTQYF
once	TRBD1	TRBV7-2	TRBJ1-5	TGTGCCAGCAGCTTAGGAGAGGGGGCTCGGTTCAATCAGCCCCAGCATTTT	CASSLGEGARFNQPQHF
.	TRBD1	TRBV6-5	TRBJ2-7	TGTGCCAGCAGTTACTTGACAGGGGATAGCGAGCAGTACTTC	CASSYLTGDSEQYF
.	.	TRBV6-1	TRBJ1-2	TGTGCCAGCAGTGAAGGACGGGGAGGGGTGGGCTACACCTTC	CASSEGRGGVGYTF
.	TRBD1	TRBV18	TRBJ2-7	TGTGCCAGCTCACCAGAATCCCCTTGGACAGGGGTGGTATTGCAGTACTTC	CASSPESPWTGVVLQYF
.	.	TRBV5-4	TRBJ1-1	TGTGCCAGCAGCTTGGGGCAGGGTTTGAACACTGAAGCTTTCTTT	CASSLGQGLNTEAFF
.	.	TRBV7-9	TRBJ1-6	TGTGCCAGCAGGTCTTCTCGGGGATGGTCACCCCTCCACTTT	CASRSSRGWSPLHF
.	TRBD2	TRBV7-6	TRBJ2-7	TGTGCCAGCAGCAAGGTAGCGGGGTCTAGCTCCTACGAGCAGTACTTC	CASSKVAGSSSYEQYF
.	TRBD2	TRBV7-6	TRBJ2-5	TGTGCCACCAGCAAGACTAGCGGCTCTGGCGGGGAGACCCAGTACTTC	CATSKTSGSGGETQYF
.	.	TRBV5-1	TRBJ2-1	TGCGCCAGCCGACCTACCGGGACTCTACACAATGAGCAGTTCTTC	CASRPTGTLHNEQFF
.	.	TRBV18	TRBJ2-5	TGTGCCAGCTCACCGACAAGGCTCCAAGAGACCCAGTACTTC	CASSPTRLQETQYF
.	.	TRBV6-5	TRBJ1-4	TGTGCCAGCAGTTTAACAGGAGCAACTAATGAAAAACTGTTTTTT	CASSLTGATNEKLFF
.	TRBD2	TRBV19	TRBJ2-2	TGTGCCAGTAGCCCAGCGGGGGGGACAAACACCGGGGAGCTGTTTTTT	CASSPAGGTNTGELFF
.	.	TRBV7-9	TRBJ2-7	TGTGCCAGCAGCCCCGGGTCGTCCACGTGGTACTTC	CASSPGSSTWYF
.	.	TRBV3-1/TRBV3-2	TRBJ1-1	TGTGCCAGCAGCCAAGAGATAGGGGCTGAAGCTTTCTTT	CASSQEIGAEAFF
.	TRBD1	TRBV5-4	TRBJ1-5	TGTGCCAGCAGCGGACAGGGCAGGGATCAGCCCCAGCATTTT	CASSGQGRDQPQHF
.	.	TRBV5-1	TRBJ1-4	TGCGCCAGCAGTACGACGGGGTCGGAAAAACTGTTTTTT	CASSTTGSEKLFF
.	.	TRBV5-8	TRBJ1-5	TGTGCCAGCAGCTCCGGACAGAGATATCAGCCCCAGCATTTT	CASSSGQRYQPQHF
.	.	TRBV18	TRBJ1-2	TGTGCCAGCTCAGTCGACTCGACGGGGGGCTACACCTTC	CASSVDSTGGYTF
.	TRBD2	TRBV6-6	TRBJ2-2	TGTGCCAGCAGCGCCGTAGCGGGGCGGACCGGGGAGCTGTTTTTT	CASSAVAGRTGELFF
.	.	TRBV5-1	TRBJ2-6	TGCGCCAGCAGCTACAGCTCTGGGGCCAACGTCCTGACTTTC	CASSYSSGANVLTF
.	.	TRBV6-5	TRBJ1-1	TGTGCCAGCAGTTACGGGCTTTCGAACACTGAAGCTTTCTTT	CASSYGLSNTEAFF
.	TRBD1	TRBV2	TRBJ2-2	TGTGCCAGCAGAAAACAGGGGGGAAACACCGGGGAGCTGTTTTTT	CASRKQGGNTGELFF
.	TRBD1	TRBV2	TRBJ2-7	TGTGCCAGCAGTGTTGCCTCGACAGGGGATACCTTCGAGCAGTACTTC	CASSVASTGDTFEQYF
.	.	TRBV9	TRBJ1-5	TGTGCCAGCAGCGAACAGGGTGGTCAGCCCCAGCATTTT	CASSEQGGQPQHF
.	.	TRBV18	TRBJ1-4	TGTGCCAGCTCCGAGGAGTTGGGTGAAAAACTGTTTTTT	CASSEELGEKLFF
.	.	TRBV5-1	TRBJ2-5	TGCGCCAGCAGCGAGCGAGCGATCCAAGAGACCCAGTACTTC	CASSERAIQETQYF
.	TRBD2	TRBV10-3	TRBJ2-3	TGTGCCAGTAGCGGGGGGGCGGTACGAACAGATACGCAGTATTTT	CASSGGAVRTDTQYF
.	.	TRBV30	TRBJ2-7	TGTGCCTGGAATTCGGGATCCTACGAGCAGTACTTC	CAWNSGSYEQYF
.	.	TRBV4-1	TRBJ2-7	TGCGCCAGCAGCCAAGTGGGCAGGGTACGAACCTACGAGCAGTACTTC	CASSQVGRVRTYEQYF
.	.	TRBV12-3/TRBV12-4	TRBJ1-2	TGTGCCAGCAGTTTAAGACGGGAATATGGCTACACCTTC	CASSLRREYGYTF
.	TRBD1	TRBV3-1/TRBV3-2	TRBJ2-4	TGTGCCAGCAGCCAAATCGTGACAGGGGACCTTCTAGCCAAAAACATTCAGTACTTC	CASSQIVTGDLLAKNIQYF